Each of the 9 T cell receptor beta chains below was sequenced from the same sample in a study of shared clonotypes between healthy human individuals. Positively selected for CCR7, the CD45RO-negative cells used as naive CD8 cells excluded terminally differentiated effector memory CD45RA+ cells. Generated by immunoSEQ multiplex PCR, the TCRdb table keeps only in-frame clones and is missing some. The sample holds about 2 million clones, roughly 95% seen once. Sequenced: naive CD8+ T cells sorted from blood. These receptor sequences come from a man aged 18 to 29 in good health.

The chain uses TRBV6-5 and TRBJ1-2; 9 bases fit TRBD1. CDR3 size: 14 residues. J was trimmed by 5 bases and V by 6 bases; bases with no gene match: 7. Germline V gene sequence: CDR1 MNHEY, CDR2 SVGAGI. CDR3 in amino acids: CASSPDRGLYGYTF. The DNA for the CDR3 is TGTGCCAGCAGCCCCGACAGGGGGTTGTATGGCTACACCTTC.

This clone was observed a few times. The sample carries other DNA sequences with the same CDR3. The chain is built from TRBV6-5 and TRBJ2-7; no clear D gene. V was cut by 0 bases and J by 3 bases, with 9 bases left in between. Germline CDR1 and CDR2: MNHEY and SVGAGI. The CDR3 consists of 14 residues. The CDR3, as DNA: TGTGCCAGCAGTTACTCAGCTCCCAGCTACGAGCAGTACTTC. It encodes CASSYSAPSYEQYF.

The chain carries TRBV29-1 and TRBJ2-2; 8 bases agree with TRBD2. Germline V CDR1 and CDR2: SQVTM, ANQGSEA. The CDR3 has 13 residues. J lost 4 bases, V lost 6 bases, and 4 bases had no gene match. In nucleotides, the CDR3 is TGCAGCGTCCGAGCGGGAGTCACCGGGGAGCTGTTTTTT. Translation gives CSVRAGVTGELFF.

V gene TRBV9 combines with J gene TRBJ2-7; D tentatively reads TRBD1 or TRBD2 (5 bases each). The ends were cut back, 0 bases at V and 2 bases at J, with 12 bases in the middle. Germline CDR1 and CDR2: SGDLS and YYNGEE. This CDR3 is 15 amino acids long. The CDR3 DNA reads TGTGCCAGCAGCGTAGCCGGGGCGCTTACCTACGAGCAGTACTTC. Protein sequence: CASSVAGALTYEQYF.

The chain combines TRBV7-9 with TRBJ2-7; D remains unclear. The CDR3 has 15 amino acids. The V gene lost 1 base and the J gene lost 2 bases, with 12 bases spanning the gap. CDR1 SEHNR and CDR2 FQNEAQ come from the germline V gene (reference sequence). The chain's CDR3 is CASSLGSGWTYEQYF. As DNA, the CDR3 is TGTGCCAGCAGCTTAGGCTCAGGTTGGACCTACGAGCAGTACTTC.

The DNA for the CDR3 is TGTGCCAGCAGACGAACAGGGGACCAAGGAGCTTTCTTT. This translates into CASRRTGDQGAFF. The chain has TRBV7-2 and TRBJ1-1; 7 bases are shared with TRBD1. There are 13 residues in the CDR3. With 6 bases clipped from V and 10 bases from J, the junction kept 11 bases outside the gene matches. In germline, CDR1 is SGHTA, CDR2 FQGNSA.

The chain links TRBV7-9 to TRBJ2-2; 9 bases are a match to TRBD1. V gave up 4 bases and J gave up 5 bases; unmatched junction bases: 5. The length of the CDR3 is 15 residues. The germline CDR1 and CDR2 sequences are SEHNR and FQNEAQ (reference sequence). CDR3 coding DNA: TGTGCCAGCAGCTCCGGGACAGGGAGGACCGGGGAGCTGTTTTTT. This translates into CASSSGTGRTGELFF.

This clone was seen a single time. This chain uses TRBV9 with TRBJ2-1; 9 bases are shared with TRBD2. J was trimmed by 6 bases and V by 2 bases; bases with no gene match: 6. The CDR3 length is 15 residues. The V gene's germline CDR1 is SGDLS and CDR2 YYNGEE. The DNA for the CDR3 is TGTGCCAGCAGCGTGGGAGCGGGAGGAACCAATGAGCAGTTCTTC. Its protein product is CASSVGAGGTNEQFF.

The chain links TRBV10-3 to TRBJ2-7; 8 nucleotides align to TRBD2. The CDR3 totals 16 residues. The junction had 13 bases not matched to a gene; V was cut back by 6 bases and J by 3 bases. Germline V gene data show CDR1 as ENHRY and CDR2 as SYGVKD. CDR3 residues: CAIRSGGGGLYYEQYF. The DNA of the CDR3 is TGTGCCATCAGAAGCGGGGGAGGGGGTTTGTACTACGAGCAGTACTTC.